What follows is one TCR beta chain and its context. The antigen is unknown. CDR1 MNHNS and CDR2 SASEGT come from the germline V gene. The CDR3 is made up of 15 amino acids. V was clipped by 6 bases and J by 5 bases; unmatched bases: 6. The donors gave bone marrow, and they were healthy. The sample is drawn from a study of cytomegalovirus exposure and HLA in healthy donors. Overall study results and limits: Immune exposure data for these donors was limited to CMV serostatus.

The study ran its PCR with 60 Vbeta and 13 Jbeta primers. Clones were read by immunoSEQ multiplex PCR, and TCRdb kept only the in-frame ones, dropping some. The sample holds about 110,000 clones, 69% seen once. Material: PBMCs. This clonotype was sampled from a man in his thirties or forties in good health and CMV-seronegative. The chain employs TRBV6-1 and TRBJ1-4; 10 bases are a match to TRBD1. The CDR3 bases are TGTGCCAGCAGCGATCAGACAGGGGGCAATGAAAAACTGTTTTTT. Translation gives CASSDQTGGNEKLFF.